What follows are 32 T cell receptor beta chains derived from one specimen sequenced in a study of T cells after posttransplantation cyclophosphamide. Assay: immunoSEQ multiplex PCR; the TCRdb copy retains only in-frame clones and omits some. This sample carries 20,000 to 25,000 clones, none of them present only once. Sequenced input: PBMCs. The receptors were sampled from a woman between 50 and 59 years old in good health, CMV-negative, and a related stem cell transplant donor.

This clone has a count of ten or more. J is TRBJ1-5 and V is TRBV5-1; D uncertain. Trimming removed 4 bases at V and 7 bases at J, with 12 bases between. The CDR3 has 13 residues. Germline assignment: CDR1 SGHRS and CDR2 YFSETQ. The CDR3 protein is CASSEKGGQPQHF. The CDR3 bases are TGCGCCAGCAGCGAGAAGGGAGGGCAGCCCCAGCATTTT.

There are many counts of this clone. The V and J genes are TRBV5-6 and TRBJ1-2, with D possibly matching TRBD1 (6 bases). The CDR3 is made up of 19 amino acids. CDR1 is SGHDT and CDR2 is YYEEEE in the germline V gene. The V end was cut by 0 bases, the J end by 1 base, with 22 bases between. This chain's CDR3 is CASSLEAGGLYRDNYGYTF. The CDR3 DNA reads TGTGCCAGCAGCTTGGAGGCCGGGGGGCTGTACCGGGATAACTATGGCTACACCTTC. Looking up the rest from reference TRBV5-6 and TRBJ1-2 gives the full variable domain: DAGVTQSPTHLIKTRGQQVTLRCSPKSGHDTVSWYQQALGQGPQFIFQYYEEEERQRGNFPDRFSGHQFPNYSSELNVNALLLGDSALYLCASSLEAGGLYRDNYGYTFGSGTRLTVV.

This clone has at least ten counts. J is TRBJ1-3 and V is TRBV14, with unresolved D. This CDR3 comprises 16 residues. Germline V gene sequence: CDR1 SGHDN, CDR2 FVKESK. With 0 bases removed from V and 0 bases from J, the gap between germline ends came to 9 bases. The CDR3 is CASSQEVLRSGNTIYF. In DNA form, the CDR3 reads TGTGCCAGCAGCCAAGAAGTCCTGCGCTCTGGAAACACCATATATTTT.

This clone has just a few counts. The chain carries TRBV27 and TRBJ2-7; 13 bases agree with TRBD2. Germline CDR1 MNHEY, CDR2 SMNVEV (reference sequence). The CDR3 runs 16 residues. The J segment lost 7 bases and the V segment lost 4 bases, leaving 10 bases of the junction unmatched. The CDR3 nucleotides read TGTGCCAGCAGTTCAAGACTAGCGGGAGGCCCTGGGGAGCAGTACTTC. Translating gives CASSSRLAGGPGEQYF.

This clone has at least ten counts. The CDR3 DNA reads as TGTGCCAGCAGTGACAGGGTAGGCGGCGAGACCCAGTACTTC. It yields the protein CASSDRVGGETQYF. This chain uses TRBV2 with TRBJ2-5; D may be TRBD1 (5 bases). The CDR3 spans 14 residues. Trimming pared 3 bases from V and 5 bases from J, leaving 13 bases between. Per the germline V gene, CDR1 is SNHLY and CDR2 is FYNNEI.

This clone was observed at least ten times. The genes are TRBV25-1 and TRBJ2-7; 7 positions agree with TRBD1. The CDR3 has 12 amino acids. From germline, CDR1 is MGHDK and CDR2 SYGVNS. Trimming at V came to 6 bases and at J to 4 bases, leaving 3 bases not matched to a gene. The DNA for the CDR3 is TGTGCCAGCAGGGGACAGTTTTACGAGCAGTACTTC. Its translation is CASRGQFYEQYF.

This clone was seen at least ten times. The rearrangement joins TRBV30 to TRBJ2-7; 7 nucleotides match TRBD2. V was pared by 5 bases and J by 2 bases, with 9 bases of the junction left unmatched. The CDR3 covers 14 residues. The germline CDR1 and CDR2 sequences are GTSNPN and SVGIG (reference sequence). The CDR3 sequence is CAWSASGSPYEQYF. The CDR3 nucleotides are TGTGCCTGGTCTGCTAGCGGATCTCCCTACGAGCAGTACTTC.

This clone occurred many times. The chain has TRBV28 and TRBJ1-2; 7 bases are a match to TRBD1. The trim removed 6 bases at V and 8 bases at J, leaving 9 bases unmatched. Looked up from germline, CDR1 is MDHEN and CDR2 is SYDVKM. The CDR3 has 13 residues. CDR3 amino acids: CASRHDRVDGYTF. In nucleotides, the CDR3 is TGTGCCAGCAGACATGACAGGGTTGACGGCTACACCTTC.

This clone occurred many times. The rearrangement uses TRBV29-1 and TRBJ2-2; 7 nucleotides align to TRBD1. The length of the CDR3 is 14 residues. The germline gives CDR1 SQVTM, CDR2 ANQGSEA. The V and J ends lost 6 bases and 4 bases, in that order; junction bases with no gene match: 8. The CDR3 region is CSVPGQLGTGELFF. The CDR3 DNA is TGCAGCGTCCCGGGACAGTTGGGCACCGGGGAGCTGTTTTTT.

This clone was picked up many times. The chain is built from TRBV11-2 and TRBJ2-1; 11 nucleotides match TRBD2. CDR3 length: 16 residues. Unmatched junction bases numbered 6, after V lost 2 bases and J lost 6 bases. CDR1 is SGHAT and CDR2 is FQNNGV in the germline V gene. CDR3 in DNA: TGTGCCAGCAGCTTATTGACCGGGACTAGCGGCAATGAGCAGTTCTTC. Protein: CASSLLTGTSGNEQFF.

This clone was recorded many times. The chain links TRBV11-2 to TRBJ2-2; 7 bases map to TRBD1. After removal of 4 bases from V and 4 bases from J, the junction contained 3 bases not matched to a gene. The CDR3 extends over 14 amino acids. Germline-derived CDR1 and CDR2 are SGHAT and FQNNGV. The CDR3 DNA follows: TGTGCCAGCAGCTGGGGACAGACCACCGGGGAGCTGTTTTTT. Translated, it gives CASSWGQTTGELFF.

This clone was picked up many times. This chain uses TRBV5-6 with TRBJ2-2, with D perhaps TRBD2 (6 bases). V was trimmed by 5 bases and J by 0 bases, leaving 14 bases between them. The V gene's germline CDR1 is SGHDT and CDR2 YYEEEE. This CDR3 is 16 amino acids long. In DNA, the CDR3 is TGTGCCAGCAGGCACGTGGGACTGACGAACACCGGGGAGCTGTTTTTT. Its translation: CASRHVGLTNTGELFF.

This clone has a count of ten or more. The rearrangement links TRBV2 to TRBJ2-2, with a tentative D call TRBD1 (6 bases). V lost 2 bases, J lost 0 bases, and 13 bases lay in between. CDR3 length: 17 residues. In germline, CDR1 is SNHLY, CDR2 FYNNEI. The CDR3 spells CASSEYLGQANTGELFF. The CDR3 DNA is TGTGCCAGCAGTGAATATTTGGGACAAGCGAACACCGGGGAGCTGTTTTTT.

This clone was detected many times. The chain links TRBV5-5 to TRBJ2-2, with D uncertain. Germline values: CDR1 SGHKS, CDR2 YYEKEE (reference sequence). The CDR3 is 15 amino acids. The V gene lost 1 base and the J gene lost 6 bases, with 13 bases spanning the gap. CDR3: CASSLSGVNPGELFF. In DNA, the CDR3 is TGTGCCAGCAGCTTGAGTGGAGTGAATCCCGGGGAGCTGTTTTTT.

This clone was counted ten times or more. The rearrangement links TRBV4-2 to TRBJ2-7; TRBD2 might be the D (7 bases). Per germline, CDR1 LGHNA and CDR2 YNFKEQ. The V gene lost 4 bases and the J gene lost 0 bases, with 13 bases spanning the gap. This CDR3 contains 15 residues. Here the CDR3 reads CASSRGRDISYEQYF. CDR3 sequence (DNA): TGTGCCAGCAGCCGAGGGAGGGACATCTCCTACGAGCAGTACTTC.

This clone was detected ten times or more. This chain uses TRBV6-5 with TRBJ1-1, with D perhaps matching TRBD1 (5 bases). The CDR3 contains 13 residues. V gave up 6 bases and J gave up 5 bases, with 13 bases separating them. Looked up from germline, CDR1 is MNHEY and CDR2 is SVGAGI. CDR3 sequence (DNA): TGTGCCAGCAGAGGAACAGGCCAAACTGAAGCTTTCTTT. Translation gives CASRGTGQTEAFF.

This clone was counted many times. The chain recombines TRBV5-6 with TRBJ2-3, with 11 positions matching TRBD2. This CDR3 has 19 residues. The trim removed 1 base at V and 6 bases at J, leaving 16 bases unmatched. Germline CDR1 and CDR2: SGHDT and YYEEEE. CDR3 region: CASSLYISSPGLAGDTQYF. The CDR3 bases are TGTGCCAGCAGCTTGTATATTTCGTCCCCTGGACTAGCGGGCGATACGCAGTATTTT. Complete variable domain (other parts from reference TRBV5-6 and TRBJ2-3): DAGVTQSPTHLIKTRGQQVTLRCSPKSGHDTVSWYQQALGQGPQFIFQYYEEEERQRGNFPDRFSGHQFPNYSSELNVNALLLGDSALYLCASSLYISSPGLAGDTQYFGPGTRLTVL.

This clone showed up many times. CDR3 bases: TGTGCCAGCAGCACTCGGGGGGCCGAGGGAAACACCGGGGAGCTGTTTTTT. Translated, it gives CASSTRGAEGNTGELFF. The rearrangement joins TRBV21-1 to TRBJ2-2; the table names TRBD2, a call not compared with the DNA. TRBV21-1 counts as a pseudogene. This CDR3 is built from 17 residues.

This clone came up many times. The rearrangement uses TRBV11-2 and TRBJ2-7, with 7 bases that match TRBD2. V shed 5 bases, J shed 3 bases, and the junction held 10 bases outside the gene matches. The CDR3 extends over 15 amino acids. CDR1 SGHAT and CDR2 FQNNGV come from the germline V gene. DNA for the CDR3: TGTGCCAGCAGCCCATTAGCGGGCGACAACTACGAGCAGTACTTC. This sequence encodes CASSPLAGDNYEQYF.

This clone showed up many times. The CDR3 DNA sequence: TGTGCCAGCAGTGCGCCAACCGGGACAGCTAACAATGAGCAGTTCTTC. Translated, it gives CASSAPTGTANNEQFF. The rearrangement uses TRBV2 and TRBJ2-1; 7 nucleotides agree with TRBD1. This CDR3 spans 16 amino acids. J gave up 5 bases and V 4 bases, and 11 bases lay outside the gene matches. CDR1 is SNHLY and CDR2 is FYNNEI in the germline V gene.

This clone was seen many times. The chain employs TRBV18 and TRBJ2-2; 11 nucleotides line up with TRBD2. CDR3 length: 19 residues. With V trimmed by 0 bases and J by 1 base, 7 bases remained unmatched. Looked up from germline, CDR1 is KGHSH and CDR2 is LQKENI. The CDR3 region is CASSPPTRLAGGNTGELFF. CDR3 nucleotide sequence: TGTGCCAGCTCACCACCGACGCGTCTAGCGGGGGGGAACACCGGGGAGCTGTTTTTT. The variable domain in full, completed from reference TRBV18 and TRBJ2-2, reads NAGVMQNPRHLVRRRGQEARLRCSPMKGHSHVYWYRQLPEEGLKFMVYLQKENIIDESGMPKERFSAEFPKEGPSILRIQQVVRGDSAAYFCASSPPTRLAGGNTGELFFGEGSRLTVL.

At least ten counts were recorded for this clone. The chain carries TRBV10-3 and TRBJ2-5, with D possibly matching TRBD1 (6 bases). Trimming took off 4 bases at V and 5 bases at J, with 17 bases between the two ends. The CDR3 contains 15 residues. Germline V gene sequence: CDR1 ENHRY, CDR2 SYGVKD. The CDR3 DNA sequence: TGTGCCATCAGTGTCGGAACAGGGTATAAGGAGACCCAGTACTTC. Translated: CAISVGTGYKETQYF.

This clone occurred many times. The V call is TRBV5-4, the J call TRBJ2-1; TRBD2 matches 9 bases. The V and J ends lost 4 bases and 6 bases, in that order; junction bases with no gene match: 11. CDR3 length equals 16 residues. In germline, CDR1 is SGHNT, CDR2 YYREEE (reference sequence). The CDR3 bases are TGTGCCAGCAGCCGAGCAGCGGGGGGAATCGGCAATGAGCAGTTCTTC. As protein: CASSRAAGGIGNEQFF.

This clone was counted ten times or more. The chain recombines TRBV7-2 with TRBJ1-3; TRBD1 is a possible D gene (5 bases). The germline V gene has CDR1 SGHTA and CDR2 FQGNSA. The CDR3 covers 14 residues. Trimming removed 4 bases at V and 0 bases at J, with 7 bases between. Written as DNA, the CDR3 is TGTGCCAGCAGCTGGGGCTACTCTGGAAACACCATATATTTT. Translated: CASSWGYSGNTIYF.

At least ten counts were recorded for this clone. This CDR3 is CASSLSLSQETQYF. CDR3 nucleotide sequence: TGTGCCAGCAGTTTATCCCTTTCCCAAGAGACCCAGTACTTC. V gene TRBV6-5 combines with J gene TRBJ2-5; D gene uncertain. V lost 4 bases and J 1 base, leaving 10 bases between the germline ends. The germline V gene has CDR1 MNHEY and CDR2 SVGAGI. The CDR3 has 14 residues.

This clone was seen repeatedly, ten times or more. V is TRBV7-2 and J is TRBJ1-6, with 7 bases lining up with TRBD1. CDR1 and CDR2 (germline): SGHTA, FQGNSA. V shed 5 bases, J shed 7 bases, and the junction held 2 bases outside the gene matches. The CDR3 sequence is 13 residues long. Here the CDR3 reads CASSRDRNSPLHF. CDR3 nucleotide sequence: TGTGCCAGCAGCCGGGACAGAAATTCACCCCTCCACTTT.

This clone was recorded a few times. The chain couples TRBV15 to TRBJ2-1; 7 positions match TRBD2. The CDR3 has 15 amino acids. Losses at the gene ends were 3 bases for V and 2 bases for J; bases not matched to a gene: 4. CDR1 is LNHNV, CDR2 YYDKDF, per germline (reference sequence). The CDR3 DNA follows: TGTGCCACCAGCAGCGGGACTACCGCCTACAATGAGCAGTTCTTC. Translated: CATSSGTTAYNEQFF.

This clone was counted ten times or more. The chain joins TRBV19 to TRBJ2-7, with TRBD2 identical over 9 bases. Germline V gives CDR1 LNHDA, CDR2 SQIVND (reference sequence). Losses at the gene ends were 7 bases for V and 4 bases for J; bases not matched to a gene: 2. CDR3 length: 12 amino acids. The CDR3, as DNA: TGTGCCAGTAAAAGCGGGGGGTACGAGCAGTACTTC. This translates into CASKSGGYEQYF.

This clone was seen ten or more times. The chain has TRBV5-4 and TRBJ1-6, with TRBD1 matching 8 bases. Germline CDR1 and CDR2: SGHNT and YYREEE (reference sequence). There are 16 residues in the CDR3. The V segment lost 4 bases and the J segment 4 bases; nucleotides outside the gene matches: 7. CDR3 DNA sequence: TGTGCCAGCAGCCACGGACAGGGATCTTATAATTCACCCCTCCACTTT. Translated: CASSHGQGSYNSPLHF.

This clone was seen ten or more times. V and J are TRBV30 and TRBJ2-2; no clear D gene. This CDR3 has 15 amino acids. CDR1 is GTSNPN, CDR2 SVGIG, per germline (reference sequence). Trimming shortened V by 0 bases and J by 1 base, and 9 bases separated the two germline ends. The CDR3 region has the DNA TGTGCCTGGAGTGTATCGCGCCAGAACACCGGGGAGCTGTTTTTT. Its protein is CAWSVSRQNTGELFF.

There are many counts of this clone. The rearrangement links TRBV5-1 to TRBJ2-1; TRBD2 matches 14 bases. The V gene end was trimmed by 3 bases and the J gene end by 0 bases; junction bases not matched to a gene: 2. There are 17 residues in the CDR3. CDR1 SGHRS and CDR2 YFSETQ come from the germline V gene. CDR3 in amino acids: CASSWGTSGSSYNEQFF. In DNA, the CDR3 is TGCGCCAGCAGCTGGGGGACTAGCGGGAGCTCCTACAATGAGCAGTTCTTC.

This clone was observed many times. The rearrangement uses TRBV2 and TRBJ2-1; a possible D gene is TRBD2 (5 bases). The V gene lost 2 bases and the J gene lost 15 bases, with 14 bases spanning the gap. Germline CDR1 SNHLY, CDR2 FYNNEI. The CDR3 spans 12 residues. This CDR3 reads CASSEWRRRMFF. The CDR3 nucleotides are TGTGCCAGCAGTGAATGGAGACGGAGGATGTTCTTC.